The next 22 T cell receptor beta chains were all read from a single sample in a study of beta chain features in type 1 diabetes. Sequenced material consisted of expressed TCRB transcripts (all of the isolated RNA was reverse transcribed). Some clones are missing from TCRdb's copy, which holds only in-frame ones; the method was immunoSEQ multiplex PCR. Of almost 250,000 clones listed, 14% are singletons. The specimen was naive CD4+ T cells from blood. The receptors derive from a woman aged 40 to 50 in good health.

This chain uses TRBV4-1 with TRBJ2-7, with 10 bases lining up with TRBD2. J gave up 0 bases and V 2 bases, and 7 bases lay outside the gene matches. CDR1 and CDR2 (germline): MGHRA, YSYEKL. The CDR3 spans 17 residues. The DNA for the CDR3 is TGCGCCAGCAGCCAATTATCCCTAGCGGGGGCCTCCTACGAGCAGTACTTC. Its protein is CASSQLSLAGASYEQYF.

The V gene is TRBV5-1, the J gene TRBJ2-3; 11 positions agree with TRBD1. The CDR3 spans 14 residues. Trimming at V came to 4 bases and at J to 5 bases, leaving 3 bases not matched to a gene. Germline lookup yields CDR1 SGHRS and CDR2 YFSETQ. In DNA form, the CDR3 reads TGCGCCAGCAGCCCGGGGACAGGGGGAGATACGCAGTATTTT. Amino acid sequence: CASSPGTGGDTQYF.

Only a few counts were recorded for this clone. V usage is TRBV4-2 and J usage is TRBJ1-6, with D perhaps matching TRBD1 (6 bases). In germline, CDR1 is LGHNA, CDR2 YNFKEQ. This CDR3 is built from 16 residues. V dropped 0 bases and J dropped 5 bases, with 11 bases sitting between them. Written as DNA, the CDR3 is TGTGCCAGCAGCCAAGACTACAGGGACCATAATTCACCCCTCCACTTT. Translating gives CASSQDYRDHNSPLHF.

This clone turned up a few times. This rearrangement joins TRBV7-2 to TRBJ1-5; 11 bases are shared with TRBD1. Trimming took 5 bases from V and 7 from J; bases not matched to a gene: 7. Germline assignment: CDR1 SGHTA and CDR2 FQGNSA. The CDR3 is 15 amino acids. CDR3 sequence: CASSQGGQGDQPQHF. The CDR3 coding sequence is TGTGCCAGCAGCCAAGGGGGACAGGGGGACCAGCCCCAGCATTTT.

In this sample, this clone turned up a few times. CDR3: CSVDGTGENYGYTF. The CDR3 DNA reads TGCAGCGTTGATGGGACAGGGGAAAACTATGGCTACACCTTC. The V call is TRBV29-1, the J call TRBJ1-2, with 10 bases identical to TRBD1. The ends lost 3 bases at V and 2 bases at J; junction bases unmatched: 3. The CDR3 loop spans 14 amino acids. The germline V gene encodes CDR1 SQVTM and CDR2 ANQGSEA. Full variable domain (outside the CDR3, taken from reference TRBV29-1 and TRBJ1-2): SAVISQKPSRDICQRGTSLTIQCQVDSQVTMMFWYRQQPGQSLTLIATANQGSEATYESGFVIDKFPISRPNLTFSTLTVSNMSPEDSSIYLCSVDGTGENYGYTFGSGTRLTVV.

This chain connects TRBV19 to TRBJ1-3; no definite D call. Germline CDR1 LNHDA, CDR2 SQIVND (reference sequence). V was pared by 7 bases and J by 4 bases, with 20 bases between. This CDR3 has 16 residues. CDR3: CASTRSADKRGNTIYF. CDR3 DNA: TGTGCCAGTACCCGGTCCGCGGATAAGCGAGGAAACACCATATATTTT.

This clone has a handful of counts. The rearrangement joins TRBV4-3 to TRBJ2-7; TRBD1 matches 11 bases. Germline assignment: CDR1 LGHNA and CDR2 YSLEER. CDR3 length: 16 amino acids. V shed 3 bases, J shed 2 bases, and the junction held 6 bases outside the gene matches. This chain's CDR3 is CASSQGMGQGAYEQYF. In nucleotides, the CDR3 is TGCGCCAGCAGCCAGGGGATGGGACAGGGGGCCTACGAGCAGTACTTC.

The rearrangement uses TRBV5-1 and TRBJ1-5; D is perhaps TRBD1 (6 bases). V was trimmed by 4 bases and J by 7 bases, leaving 15 bases between them. CDR1 is SGHRS and CDR2 is YFSETQ in the germline V gene. The CDR3 runs 14 residues. The CDR3 protein is CASSTGTSDQPQHF. The CDR3 DNA reads TGCGCCAGCAGCACCGGGACATCTGACCAGCCCCAGCATTTT.

With respect to this clone: This same CDR3 is encoded by further DNA sequences in the sample. This chain links TRBV19 with TRBJ1-5; 7 positions agree with TRBD1. Germline loops: CDR1 LNHDA, CDR2 SQIVND (reference sequence). With 3 bases clipped from V and 5 bases from J, the junction kept 1 base outside the gene matches. This CDR3 spans 13 amino acids. DNA of the CDR3: TGTGCCAGTAGTATCACAGGGGATCAGCCCCAGCATTTT. Its protein product is CASSITGDQPQHF.

The rearrangement joins TRBV15 to TRBJ2-3; TRBD2 aligns across 8 bases. This CDR3 region has 16 residues. Unmatched junction bases numbered 4, after V lost 0 bases and J lost 2 bases. Germline V gives CDR1 LNHNV, CDR2 YYDKDF (reference sequence). The CDR3 DNA reads as TGTGCCACCAGCAGAGATTTGCGGGGGGACACAGATACGCAGTATTTT. The encoded protein is CATSRDLRGDTDTQYF.

Only a few counts were recorded for this clone. The chain recombines TRBV6-4 with TRBJ2-2; 15 bases line up with TRBD2. Looked up from germline, CDR1 is MRHNA and CDR2 is SNTAGT. J was trimmed by 11 bases and V by 4 bases; bases with no gene match: 5. The length of the CDR3 is 15 residues. The CDR3 DNA sequence: TGTGCCAGCAGTGCCGGGACTAGCGGGGGGAAAGAGCTGTTTTTT. This translates into CASSAGTSGGKELFF.

This clone has more than one count but fewer than ten. The CDR3 nucleotides are TGTGCCAGCAGTAGGACAGGGTTTCCATACGAGCAGTACTTC. Translation: CASSRTGFPYEQYF. This chain connects TRBV25-1 to TRBJ2-7, with 8 bases aligning to TRBD1. Germline V gene lookup returns CDR1 MGHDK and CDR2 SYGVNS. This CDR3 has 14 amino acids. V shed 5 bases and J 4 bases; nucleotides not matched to a gene: 7.

The chain is built from TRBV9 and TRBJ2-7, with 9 nucleotides matching TRBD1. CDR3 size: 15 residues. Germline V gene data show CDR1 as SGDLS and CDR2 as YYNGEE. V was pared by 2 bases and J by 5 bases, with 8 bases of the junction left unmatched. CDR3 bases: TGTGCCAGCAGCGTTACAGGGGGCTCGGGAAACGAGCAGTACTTC. Protein product: CASSVTGGSGNEQYF.

This clone was seen more than once but under ten times. In DNA, the CDR3 is TGCGCCAGCAGCTCGCGGGGGGCCGGAGAGACCCAGTACTTC. Amino acid sequence: CASSSRGAGETQYF. The rearrangement uses TRBV5-1 and TRBJ2-5; 8 nucleotides line up with TRBD2. Germline CDR1 SGHRS, CDR2 YFSETQ. V gave up 3 bases and J gave up 4 bases; unmatched junction bases: 5. The CDR3 has 14 residues.

This clone was recorded a few times. V is TRBV27 and J is TRBJ2-7; D is possibly TRBD2 (6 bases). The V gene lost 3 bases and the J gene lost 0 bases, with 12 bases spanning the gap. Germline CDR1 and CDR2: MNHEY and SMNVEV (reference sequence). CDR3 size: 15 residues. CDR3 protein: CASSFAGLSSYEQYF. Written as DNA, the CDR3 is TGTGCCAGCAGTTTCGCAGGACTAAGCTCCTACGAGCAGTACTTC.

This clone was seen a few times. Other DNA sequences in the sample encode the same CDR3. The rearrangement joins TRBV5-1 to TRBJ2-1; D remains ambiguous. Per germline, CDR1 SGHRS and CDR2 YFSETQ. V was shortened by 2 bases and J by 5 bases, with 5 bases between the two germline ends. The CDR3 spans 12 residues. The CDR3 sequence is CASSLQNNEQFF. Written as DNA, the CDR3 is TGCGCCAGCAGCTTACAGAACAATGAGCAGTTCTTC.

Many counts were recorded for this clone. The chain combines TRBV7-9 with TRBJ1-1; D gene unclear. This CDR3 has 14 amino acids. V shed 8 bases and J shed 2 bases, with 15 bases lying between them. The germline V gene has CDR1 SEHNR and CDR2 FQNEAQ (reference sequence). As DNA, the CDR3 is TGTGCCAGCCGTCTTCCTACAGCAAACACTGAAGCTTTCTTT. Its protein is CASRLPTANTEAFF.

The chain employs TRBV5-4 and TRBJ2-5; tentative D call: TRBD2 (6 bases). The J call is uncertain, as TRBJ2-7 better fits the DNA end. The CDR3 is made up of 14 amino acids. Germline V gives CDR1 SGHNT, CDR2 YYREEE (reference sequence). Here the CDR3 reads CASSWDLGTYEQYF. CDR3 DNA sequence: TGTGCCAGCAGTTGGGACTTGGGGACCTACGAGCAGTACTTC.

The chain couples TRBV5-1 to TRBJ2-3; a weak D match, TRBD2 (6 bases). The germline gives CDR1 SGHRS, CDR2 YFSETQ. The CDR3 loop spans 14 amino acids. V was pared by 4 bases and J by 2 bases, with 11 bases between. Written as DNA, the CDR3 is TGCGCCAGCAGCCCGGGACTTCACACAGATACGCAGTATTTT. It is translated as CASSPGLHTDTQYF.

This sequence joins TRBV7-2 and TRBJ1-2, with D maybe TRBD1 (5 bases). Germline V gives CDR1 SGHTA, CDR2 FQGNSA. With 4 bases removed from V and 5 bases from J, the gap between germline ends came to 8 bases. The CDR3 contains 12 residues. The CDR3 sequence is CASSSDRYGYTF. Written as DNA, the CDR3 is TGTGCCAGCAGCTCAGACAGATATGGCTACACCTTC.

This clone was seen more than once but under ten times. V gene TRBV4-3 combines with J gene TRBJ1-2, with D possibly TRBD1 on 6 matching bases. Per the germline V gene, CDR1 is LGHNA and CDR2 is YSLEER. V lost 0 bases to trimming and J lost 4 bases, with 12 bases between them. The CDR3 is 15 amino acids. The chain's CDR3 is CASSQEPGQTYGYTF. The DNA for the CDR3 is TGCGCCAGCAGCCAAGAACCTGGACAGACCTATGGCTACACCTTC.

This chain connects TRBV2 to TRBJ2-1; no firm D call. CDR1 and CDR2 (germline): SNHLY, FYNNEI. Deletions cut 2 bases from V and 4 bases from J, with 3 bases between. This CDR3 contains 12 residues. The CDR3 loop is CASSEQYNEQFF. Written as DNA, the CDR3 is TGTGCCAGCAGTGAACAGTACAATGAGCAGTTCTTC. Full variable domain (missing parts from reference TRBV2 and TRBJ2-1): EPEVTQTPSHQVTQMGQEVILRCVPISNHLYFYWYRQILGQKVEFLVSFYNNEISEKSEIFDDQFSVERPDGSNFTLKIRSTKLEDSAMYFCASSEQYNEQFFGPGTRLTVL.